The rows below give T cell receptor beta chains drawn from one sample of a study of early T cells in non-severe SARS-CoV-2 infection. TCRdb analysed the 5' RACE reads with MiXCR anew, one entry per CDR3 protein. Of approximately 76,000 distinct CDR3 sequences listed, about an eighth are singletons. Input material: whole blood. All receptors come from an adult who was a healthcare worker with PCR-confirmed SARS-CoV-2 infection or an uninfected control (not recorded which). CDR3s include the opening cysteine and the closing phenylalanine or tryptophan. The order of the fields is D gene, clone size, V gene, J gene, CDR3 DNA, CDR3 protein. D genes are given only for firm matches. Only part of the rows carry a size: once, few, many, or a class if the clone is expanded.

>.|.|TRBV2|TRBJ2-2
TGTGCCAGCTTCCGGGCACGCGGCACCGGGGAGCTGTTTTTT
CASFRARGTGELFF
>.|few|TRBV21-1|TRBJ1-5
TGTGCCAGCAACGGGAGGCTCAATCAGCCCCAGCATTTT
CASNGRLNQPQHF
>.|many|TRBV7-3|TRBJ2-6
TGTGCCAGCAGCAAGGTGAAGATGGCCGCACCTGGGGCCAACGTCCTGACTTTC
CASSKVKMAAPGANVLTF
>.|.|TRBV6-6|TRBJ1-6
TGTGCCAGCAGCGAACGAGGCCTCTTACCCCTCCACTTT
CASSERGLLPLHF
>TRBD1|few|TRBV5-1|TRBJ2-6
TGCGCCAGCAGCAGGGGACAGGGTAGCTCTGGGGCCAACGTCCTGACTTTC
CASSRGQGSSGANVLTF
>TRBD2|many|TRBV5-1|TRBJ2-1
TGCGCCAGCAGCTCGGCTTCTAGCGGGGGGGCCCAAAATGAGCAGTTCTTC
CASSSASSGGAQNEQFF
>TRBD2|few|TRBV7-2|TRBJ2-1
TGTGCCAGCAGCTCAATAGCGGGGGTTTCCTACAATGAGCAGTTCTTC
CASSSIAGVSYNEQFF
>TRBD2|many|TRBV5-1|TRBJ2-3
TGCGCCAGCAGCTTGGTTCCTAGCGGGAGCGGAACAGATACGCAGTATTTT
CASSLVPSGSGTDTQYF
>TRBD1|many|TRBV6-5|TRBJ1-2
TGTGCCAGCAGTTCGGGACAGGGGTACTATGGCTACACCTTC
CASSSGQGYYGYTF
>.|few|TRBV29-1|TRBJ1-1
TGCAGCGTTGATTTGGGTTTGAACACTGAAGCTTTCTTT
CSVDLGLNTEAFF
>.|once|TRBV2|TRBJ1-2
TGTGCCAGCAGTGTTTCGGGAGGAAATGGCTACACCTTC
CASSVSGGNGYTF
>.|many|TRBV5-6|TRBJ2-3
TGTGCCAGCAGCTTGACTAGGATTCTGACAGATACGCAGTATTTT
CASSLTRILTDTQYF
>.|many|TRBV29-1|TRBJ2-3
TGCAGCGTTGGGGCGGAACCCACAGATACGCAGTATTTT
CSVGAEPTDTQYF
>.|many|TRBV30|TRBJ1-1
TGTGCCTGGAACCCTCAGGGGAGAAGGGCTGAAGCTTTCTTT
CAWNPQGRRAEAFF
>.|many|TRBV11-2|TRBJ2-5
TGTGCCAGCAGCGTCCGGGTGGCGGAAGAGACCCAGTACTTC
CASSVRVAEETQYF
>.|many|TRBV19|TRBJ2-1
TGTGCCAGTACCCCCAGGGCGACGAGCTCCTACAATGAGCAGTTCTTC
CASTPRATSSYNEQFF
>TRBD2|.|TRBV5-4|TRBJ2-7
TGTGCCAGCAGCATACGGACTAGCGGGAAATACGAGCAGTACTTC
CASSIRTSGKYEQYF
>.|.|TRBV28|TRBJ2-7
TGTGCCACCAGGAATTTCTACGAGCAGTACTTC
CATRNFYEQYF
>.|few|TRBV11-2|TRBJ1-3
TGTGCCAGCAGCTTAGGTCGGCTCTCTGGAAACACCATATATTTT
CASSLGRLSGNTIYF
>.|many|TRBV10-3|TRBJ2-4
TGTGCCATCAGTGCCGAGGGCAACATTCAGTACTTC
CAISAEGNIQYF
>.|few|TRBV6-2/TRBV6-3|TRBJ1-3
TGTGCCAGCAGTTACGGTCAGGGGTGGAGAAACACCATATATTTT
CASSYGQGWRNTIYF
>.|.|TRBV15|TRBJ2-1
TGTGCCACCAGCCCCGCGGGACCTCGTGAGCAGTTCTTC
CATSPAGPREQFF
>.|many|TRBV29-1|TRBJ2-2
TGCAGCTCCCGGGGGCAGGGGGAGCTGTTTTTT
CSSRGQGELFF
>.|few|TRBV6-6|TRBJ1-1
TGTGCCAGCAGTTACGATGGAGGTACTGAAGCTTTCTTT
CASSYDGGTEAFF
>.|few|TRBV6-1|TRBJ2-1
TGTGCCAGCATCCTTGTCGGGTTCTTC
CASILVGFF
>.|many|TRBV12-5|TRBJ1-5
TGTGCTAGTGCCCCCCAAGGGCAGCCCCAGCATTTT
CASAPQGQPQHF
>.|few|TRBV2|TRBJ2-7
TGTGCCAGCACTAAACCGGAGCTTCTTCCCGGCGAGCAGTACTTC
CASTKPELLPGEQYF
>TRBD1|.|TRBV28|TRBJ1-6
TGTGCCAGCAGTTTACAGGGACAGGGCTCTTCACCCCTCCACTTT
CASSLQGQGSSPLHF
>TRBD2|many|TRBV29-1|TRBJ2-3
TGCAGCGTTGATACCCTACTACTAGCGGGAGATACTACAGATACGCAGTATTTT
CSVDTLLLAGDTTDTQYF
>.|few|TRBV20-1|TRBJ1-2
TGCAGTGCTAGAGATATTCCCCGGGGTTCCTATGGCTACACCTTC
CSARDIPRGSYGYTF
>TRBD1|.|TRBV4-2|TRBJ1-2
TGTGCCAGCAGCCAAGACGCTGGACAGGCTGCATACGGCTACACCTTC
CASSQDAGQAAYGYTF
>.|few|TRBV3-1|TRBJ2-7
TGTGCCAGCAGCCAAGTAGGGGCCCACGAGCAGTACTTC
CASSQVGAHEQYF
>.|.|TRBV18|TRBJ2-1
TGTGCCAGCTCACCACAAGGGGGTTACAATGAGCAGTTCTTC
CASSPQGGYNEQFF
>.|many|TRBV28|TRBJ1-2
TGTGCCAGCAAGGGTAACAACTATGGCTACACCTTC
CASKGNNYGYTF
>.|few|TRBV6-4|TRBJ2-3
TGTGCCAGCAGTGTAAGGGGCGGGGATGAGCAGTATTTT
CASSVRGGDEQYF
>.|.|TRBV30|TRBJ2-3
TGTGCCTGGACCCCTGGGTGGGATACGCAGTATTTT
CAWTPGWDTQYF
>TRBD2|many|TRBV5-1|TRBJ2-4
TGCGCCAGCAGCTTGAATTTTCGGGCGGGGGAAAACATTCAGTACTTC
CASSLNFRAGENIQYF
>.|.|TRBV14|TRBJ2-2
TGTGCCAGCAGCCCTTGGGCCATCACCGGGGAGCTGTTTTTT
CASSPWAITGELFF
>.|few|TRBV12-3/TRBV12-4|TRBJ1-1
TGTGCCAGCAGTTTATGGTCGGGCGGAGCTTTCTTT
CASSLWSGGAFF
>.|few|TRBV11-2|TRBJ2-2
TGTGCCAGCAGCTCAATCAGGGGGGCCGGGGAGCTGTTTTTT
CASSSIRGAGELFF
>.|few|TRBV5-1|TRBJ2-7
TGCGCCAGCAGCTTGTCGAGAGTGAGTTCCCCGGACGAGCAGTACTTC
CASSLSRVSSPDEQYF
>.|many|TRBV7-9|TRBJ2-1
TGTGCCAGCGGTCTCGTACAGGCCTACAATGAGCAGTTCTTC
CASGLVQAYNEQFF
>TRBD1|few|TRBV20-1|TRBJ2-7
TGCAGTGCATCGGGACAGGTCTACGAGCAGTACTTC
CSASGQVYEQYF
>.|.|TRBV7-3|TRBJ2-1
TGTGCCAGCAGCTTCGCGAATTACAATGAGCAGTTCTTC
CASSFANYNEQFF
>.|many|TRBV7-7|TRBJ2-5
TGTGCTAGCAGCTTAGATGGTGGGCAAGAGACCCAGTACTTC
CASSLDGGQETQYF
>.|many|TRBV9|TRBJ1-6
TGTGCCAGCAGCGCTAGCCCGGGGAATTCACCCCTCCACTTT
CASSASPGNSPLHF
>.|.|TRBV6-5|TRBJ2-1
TGTGCCAGCAGTTACCACGTCAGCTCCTACAATGAGCAGTTCTTC
CASSYHVSSYNEQFF
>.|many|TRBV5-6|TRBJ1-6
TGTGCCAGCAGCTTGGAATTAAGCGCGGGGGGTTCACCCCTCCACTTT
CASSLELSAGGSPLHF
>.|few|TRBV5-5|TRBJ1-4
TGTGCCAGCAGCTCGACAGCGTACAATGAAAAACTGTTTTTT
CASSSTAYNEKLFF
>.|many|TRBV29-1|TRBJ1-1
TGCAGCGTTGAGGTTCGGGGCAAGAACACTGAAGCTTTCTTT
CSVEVRGKNTEAFF
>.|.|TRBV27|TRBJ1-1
TGTGCCAGCAGTTCCTTAACAGGGAGGCGGAACACTGAAGCTTTCTTT
CASSSLTGRRNTEAFF